The text below deals with one TCR beta chain. cDNA synthesis used the whole RNA isolate, giving expressed TCRB sequences. Assay used: immunoSEQ multiplex PCR; TCRdb lists only in-frame clones, some missing. Of 400,000 to 500,000 clones listed, about 15% are singletons. The entry originates in a study of beta chain features in type 1 diabetes. This clonotype was sampled from a man aged 25-45 years in good health. Source material: naive CD4+ T cells from blood.

The CDR3 spells CASSGLEGYNEQFF. The CDR3 bases are TGTGCCAGCTCCGGACTAGAGGGTTACAATGAGCAGTTCTTC. The chain couples TRBV18 to TRBJ2-1; 7 bases map to TRBD2. Germline V lookup: CDR1 KGHSH, CDR2 LQKENI. Losses at the gene ends were 6 bases for V and 4 bases for J; bases not matched to a gene: 6. CDR3 length: 14 residues.